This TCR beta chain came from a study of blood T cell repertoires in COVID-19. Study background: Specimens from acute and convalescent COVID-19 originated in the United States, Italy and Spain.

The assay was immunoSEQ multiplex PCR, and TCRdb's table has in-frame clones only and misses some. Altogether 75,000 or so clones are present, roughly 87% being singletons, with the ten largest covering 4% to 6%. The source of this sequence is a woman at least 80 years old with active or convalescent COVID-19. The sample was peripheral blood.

CDR3 DNA: TGTGCCAGCAGTTTACGACGGGACAGGGGTAACTATGGCTACACCTTC. It is translated as CASSLRRDRGNYGYTF. The chain is built from TRBV27 and TRBJ1-2; 10 bases match TRBD1. Looked up from germline, CDR1 is MNHEY and CDR2 is SMNVEV (reference sequence). This CDR3 spans 16 amino acids. Losses at the gene ends were 2 bases for V and 1 base for J; bases not matched to a gene: 4.